This is a list of T cell receptor beta chains from one sample in a study of T-cell reconstitution after alpha-beta-depleted transplantation in children. TCRdb reprocessed the PCR reads with MiXCR, giving one entry per CDR3 protein. This table holds hundreds of thousands of distinct CDR3 sequences, around 15% found once. Sequencing was performed on PBMCs, mostly from graft donor cells, taken 360 days after TCRalphabeta/CD19-depleted stem cell transplant. These receptors came from a male patient between 2 and 10 years old who had a stem cell transplant for acute lymphoblastic leukemia, so the T cells may come from the graft donor. Each CDR3 is given with its conserved first and last residue. A D gene is named only where the DNA matches it firmly. Size values are once, few and many counts, or a class for expanded clones, and some rows have none.

V gene	J gene	clone size	CDR3 length	D gene	CDR3 protein	CDR3 DNA
TRBV10-3	TRBJ2-5	few	16	-	CAISGLPPDFQETQYF	TGTGCCATCAGTGGCCTCCCCCCAGACTTTCAAGAGACCCAGTACTTC
TRBV5-6	TRBJ2-2	many	15	TRBD2	CASSWGLANTGELFF	TGTGCCAGCAGCTGGGGACTAGCGAACACCGGGGAGCTGTTTTTT
TRBV5-1	TRBJ1-4	-	15	-	CASSLGSGGGEKLFF	TGCGCCAGCAGCTTGGGGTCTGGGGGAGGTGAAAAACTGTTTTTT
TRBV27	TRBJ2-6	few	16	-	CASSALGWAGANVLTF	TGTGCCAGCAGTGCCCTCGGGTGGGCTGGGGCCAACGTCCTGACTTTC
TRBV4-3	TRBJ2-3	-	16	TRBD2	CASSQANGRAPDTQYF	TGCGCCAGCAGCCAAGCGAACGGGAGGGCCCCAGATACGCAGTATTTT
TRBV20-1	TRBJ2-5	medium-sized	15	TRBD2	CSAASSGRAVETQYF	TGCAGTGCAGCTTCTAGCGGGAGGGCCGTGGAGACCCAGTACTTC
TRBV6-5	TRBJ2-2	many	13	-	CASSYVRGGELFF	TGTGCCAGCAGTTATGTCCGGGGTGGGGAGCTGTTTTTT
TRBV5-5	TRBJ2-3	-	17	TRBD1	CASSSGPGGGITDTQYF	TGTGCCAGCAGCTCGGGGCCAGGGGGTGGAATCACAGATACGCAGTATTTT
TRBV7-9	TRBJ2-3	-	15	-	CASSLGFRETDTQYF	TGTGCCAGCAGCTTAGGCTTCCGGGAGACAGATACGCAGTATTTT
TRBV14	TRBJ1-1	-	17	-	CASSQTFSRPVNTEAFF	TGTGCCAGCAGCCAGACCTTCTCTCGGCCAGTCAACACTGAAGCTTTCTTT
TRBV6-5	TRBJ2-7	-	16	TRBD2	CASSYSVTSGSYEQYF	TGTGCCAGCAGTTACTCGGTAACTAGCGGGAGTTACGAGCAGTACTTC
TRBV12-3/TRBV12-4	TRBJ2-1	many	12	TRBD2	CASSLVAGGPFF	TGTGCCAGCAGTTTAGTAGCGGGAGGGCCGTTCTTC
TRBV20-1	TRBJ2-1	few	14	-	CSARKGALYNEQFF	TGCAGTGCTAGAAAAGGGGCCCTATACAATGAGCAGTTCTTC
TRBV4-3	TRBJ1-5	-	17	TRBD1	CASSQELTGYSNQPQHF	TGCGCCAGCAGCCAAGAACTGACAGGGTATAGCAATCAGCCCCAGCATTTT
TRBV20-1	TRBJ2-1	few	14	-	CSVEGTSSYNEQFF	TGCAGTGTAGAGGGGACGAGCTCCTACAATGAGCAGTTCTTC
TRBV6-1	TRBJ2-3	-	16	TRBD2	CASSNLLAVITDTQYF	TGTGCCAGCAGCAATTTACTAGCGGTCATCACAGATACGCAGTATTTT
TRBV9	TRBJ2-7	-	13	-	CASSPDFSYEQYF	TGTGCCAGCAGCCCCGACTTCTCCTACGAGCAGTACTTC
TRBV19	TRBJ2-7	few	16	-	CASSQYYRETSYEQYF	TGTGCCAGTAGTCAATACTACAGGGAAACGTCCTACGAGCAGTACTTC
TRBV12-3/TRBV12-4	TRBJ2-3	few	15	TRBD2	CASSFRTSGKDTQYF	TGTGCCAGCAGTTTTCGGACTAGCGGGAAGGATACGCAGTATTTT
TRBV29-1	TRBJ2-7	few	13	-	CSVEGPTAYEQYF	TGCAGCGTTGAGGGCCCAACAGCCTACGAGCAGTACTTC
TRBV27	TRBJ1-5	few	14	-	CASSLVRGYQPQHF	TGTGCCAGCAGTTTAGTACGGGGCTATCAGCCCCAGCATTTT
TRBV11-1	TRBJ2-1	few	19	TRBD2	CASSPGLAGGSTGYNEQFF	TGTGCCAGCAGCCCGGGACTAGCGGGAGGCAGCACGGGGTACAATGAGCAGTTCTTC